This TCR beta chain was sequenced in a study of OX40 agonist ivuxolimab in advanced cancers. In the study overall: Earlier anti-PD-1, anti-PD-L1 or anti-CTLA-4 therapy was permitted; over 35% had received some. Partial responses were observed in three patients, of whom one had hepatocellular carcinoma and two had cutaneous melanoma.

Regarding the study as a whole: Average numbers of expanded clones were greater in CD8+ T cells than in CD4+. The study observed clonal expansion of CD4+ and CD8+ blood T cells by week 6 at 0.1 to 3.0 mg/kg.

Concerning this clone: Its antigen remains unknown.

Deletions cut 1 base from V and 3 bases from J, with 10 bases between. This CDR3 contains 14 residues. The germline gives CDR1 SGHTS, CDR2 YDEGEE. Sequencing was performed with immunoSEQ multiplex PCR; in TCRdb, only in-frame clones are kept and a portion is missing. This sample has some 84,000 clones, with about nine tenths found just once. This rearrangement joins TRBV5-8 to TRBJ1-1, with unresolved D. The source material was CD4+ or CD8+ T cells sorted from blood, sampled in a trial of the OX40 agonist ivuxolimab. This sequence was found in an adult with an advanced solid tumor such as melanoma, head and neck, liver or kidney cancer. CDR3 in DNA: TGTGCCAGCAGCTTGAGGGTAGAGTACACTGAAGCTTTCTTT. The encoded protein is CASSLRVEYTEAFF. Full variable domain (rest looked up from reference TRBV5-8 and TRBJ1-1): EAGVTQSPTHLIKTRGQQATLRCSPISGHTSVYWYQQALGLGLQFLLWYDEGEERNRGNFPPRFSGRQFPNYSSELNVNALELEDSALYLCASSLRVEYTEAFFGQGTRLTVV.